The clone carrying this T cell receptor beta chain was seen a handful of times. The data belong to a study of blood T cell repertoires in COVID-19. TCRdb keeps only in-frame clones here, not all; method: immunoSEQ multiplex PCR. The sample contains around 68,000 clones, more than 65% of which appear only once. V was clipped by 5 bases and J by 1 base, with 14 bases between them. The CDR3 is 15 residues long. Germline V CDR1 and CDR2: SGHRS, YFSETQ. The genes are TRBV5-1 and TRBJ2-3, with TRBD2 as a possible D gene (7 bases). What was sequenced was peripheral blood. The TCR was taken from a woman in her 50s with acute or convalescent COVID-19. This CDR3 is CASRTGGGRTDTQYF. The CDR3 DNA reads as TGCGCCAGCAGGACGGGCGGGGGCCGCACAGATACGCAGTATTTT.